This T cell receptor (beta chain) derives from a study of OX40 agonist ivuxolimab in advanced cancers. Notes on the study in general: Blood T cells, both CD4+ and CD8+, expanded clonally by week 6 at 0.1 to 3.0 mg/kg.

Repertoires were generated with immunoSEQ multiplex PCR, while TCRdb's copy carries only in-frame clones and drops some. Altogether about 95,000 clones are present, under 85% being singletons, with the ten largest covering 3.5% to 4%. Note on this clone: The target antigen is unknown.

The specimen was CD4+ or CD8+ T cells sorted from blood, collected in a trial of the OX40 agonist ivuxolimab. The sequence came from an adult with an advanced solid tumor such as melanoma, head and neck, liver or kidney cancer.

The chain's CDR3 is CSARKGQPQHF. The CDR3 DNA follows: TGCAGTGCTAGAAAAGGTCAGCCCCAGCATTTT. The chain employs TRBV20-1 and TRBJ1-5; D not certain. The CDR3 has 11 residues. Germline lookup yields CDR1 DFQATT and CDR2 SNEGSKA (reference sequence). Trimming left V 2 bases short and J 6 bases short, with 5 bases between.